This entry describes one TCR beta chain. Its antigen is not identified. These data originate in a study of shared clonotypes between healthy human individuals. Study information: Three CD4 naive, three CD4 memory, two CD8 naive and one CD8 memory plate were used per donor.

Trimming at V came to 6 bases and at J to 4 bases, leaving 16 bases not matched to a gene. CDR1 MNHEY and CDR2 SMNVEV come from the germline V gene (reference sequence). The CDR3 sequence is 17 residues long. The data were produced by immunoSEQ multiplex PCR, yet TCRdb's version contains in-frame clones alone and is incomplete. The table records about 580,000 clones, roughly 98% of them present only once. Broader study findings: The authors sampled blood alone, and tissue repertoires likely differ.

In the naive CD8 group, cells lacked CD45RO and were positively selected for CCR7, so terminally differentiated effector memory CD45RA+ cells were left out. The sample taken for sequencing was naive CD8+ T cells sorted from blood. The source of this sequence is a young man in good health. The J gene is TRBJ1-2, the V gene TRBV27; 8 bases line up with TRBD1. The DNA of the CDR3 is TGTGCCAGCAGGCACCACCCCGTGACAGGGGAGAGCTATGGCTACACCTTC. Translating gives CASRHHPVTGESYGYTF.